These 8 T cell receptor beta chains were sequenced from one sample in a study of T cells in Graves' hyperthyroidism and ophthalmopathy. Template material for amplifying TCR beta CDR3 regions consisted of RNA transcripts. The HTBI primer set was used in a first-round RT-PCR of the TCR CDR3. TCRdb passed the multiplex PCR reads through MiXCR, listing each CDR3 protein once. The sample contains around 370,000 distinct CDR3 sequences, under 20% of which appear only once. Sequencing input: blood. These receptors came from a man younger than 35 with Graves' ophthalmopathy.

This clonotype has at least ten counts. The gene calls are TRBV7-3 and TRBJ2-3; TRBD2 aligns across 9 bases. Germline trimming cut 1 base from V and 5 bases from J; bases unmatched to any gene: 7. Germline CDR1 is SGHTA and CDR2 is FQGTGA. This CDR3 is built from 16 residues. CDR3 loop: CASSLNGGGAGDTQYF. The DNA for the CDR3 is TGTGCCAGCAGCTTAAATGGCGGGGGGGCGGGAGATACGCAGTATTTT.

The genes are TRBV9 and TRBJ2-3; D is perhaps TRBD1 (6 bases). V lost 0 bases to trimming and J lost 3 bases, with 8 bases between them. The germline gives CDR1 SGDLS, CDR2 YYNGEE. This CDR3 region has 14 residues. The CDR3 here is CASSVEQGTDTQYF. The CDR3 DNA reads as TGTGCCAGCAGCGTAGAACAGGGAACAGATACGCAGTATTTT. Based on the CDR3 plus reference TRBV9 and TRBJ2-3, the full variable domain is DSGVTQTPKHLITATGQRVTLRCSPRSGDLSVYWYQQSLDQGLQFLIQYYNGEERAKGNILERFSAQQFPDLHSELNLSSLELGDSALYFCASSVEQGTDTQYFGPGTRLTVL.

The chain employs TRBV7-6 and TRBJ2-5, with TRBD1 as a possible D gene (5 bases). The CDR3 consists of 17 residues. Germline loops: CDR1 SGHVS, CDR2 FNYEAQ. V lost 8 bases and J 4 bases, leaving 26 bases between the germline ends. CDR3 bases: TGTGCCAGCTCACCGCCCAGGGCTGTGGATGTAGGAGAGACCCAGTACTTC. It yields the protein CASSPPRAVDVGETQYF.

CDR3 sequence (DNA): TGTGCCAGCAGTTTTTGGGGACAGGACCACTATGGCTACACCTTC. This encodes CASSFWGQDHYGYTF. The rearrangement links TRBV27 to TRBJ1-2; 8 bases match TRBD1. This CDR3 has 15 residues. In germline, CDR1 is MNHEY, CDR2 SMNVEV (reference sequence). With 3 bases clipped from V and 3 bases from J, the junction kept 6 bases outside the gene matches.

This clonotype has ten or more counts. The chain joins TRBV12-5 to TRBJ2-3; 10 positions agree with TRBD2. This CDR3 is 18 amino acids long. Trimming took 2 bases from V and 0 from J; bases not matched to a gene: 8. Germline loops: CDR1 LGHNT, CDR2 FRNRAP. CDR3 amino acids: CASGLRLAGAPSTDTQYF. The CDR3 DNA reads as TGTGCTAGTGGTTTGCGGCTAGCGGGAGCGCCTAGCACAGATACGCAGTATTTT. The variable domain in full, with the rest retrieved from reference TRBV12-5 and TRBJ2-3, is DARVTQTPRHKVTEMGQEVTMRCQPILGHNTVFWYRQTMMQGLELLAYFRNRAPLDDSGMPKDRFSAEMPDATLATLKIQPSEPRDSAVYFCASGLRLAGAPSTDTQYFGPGTRLTVL.

This clonotype has more than one count but fewer than ten. The chain links TRBV6-5 to TRBJ2-1, with D perhaps being TRBD1 or TRBD2 (5 bases each). The germline V and J ends were trimmed by 1 base and 5 bases, with 6 bases remaining between them. This CDR3 is 13 amino acids long. Germline CDR1 reads MNHEY; CDR2 reads SVGAGI. The CDR3 loop is CASSYLGDNEQFF. In nucleotides, the CDR3 is TGTGCCAGCAGTTACTTGGGGGACAATGAGCAGTTCTTC.

This clonotype was observed many times. This rearrangement joins TRBV10-3 to TRBJ1-5, with D unresolved. Germline V lookup: CDR1 ENHRY, CDR2 SYGVKD. The CDR3 spans 13 residues. V lost 3 bases, J lost 3 bases, and 6 bases lay in between. CDR3 protein: CAISEGYNQPQHF. In nucleotides, the CDR3 is TGTGCCATCAGTGAAGGTTACAATCAGCCCCAGCATTTT.

The chain joins TRBV27 to TRBJ2-2, with D maybe TRBD1 (5 bases). V lost 2 bases and J lost 0, with 10 bases in between. CDR1 MNHEY and CDR2 SMNVEV come from the germline V gene (reference sequence). There are 16 residues in the CDR3. This CDR3 is CASSLVRGANTGELFF. In nucleotides, the CDR3 is TGTGCCAGCAGTTTAGTAAGGGGCGCGAACACCGGGGAGCTGTTTTTT.